These T cell receptor beta chains were read from a single sample in a study of blood T cell repertoires in COVID-19. Repertoires were generated with immunoSEQ multiplex PCR, while TCRdb's copy carries only in-frame clones and drops some. The data contain a few hundred thousand clones, around 82% of them singletons. Sequencing was done on a sample of PBMCs or T cells enriched from blood (not recorded which). The receptor source for this set is a man under 40 with acute COVID-19. Both conserved end residues are part of each CDR3. The order of the fields is D gene, J gene, clone size, V gene, CDR3 DNA, CDR3 protein. A D gene is named only where the DNA matches it firmly. Size is stated for part of the rows, as once, few or many counts, or as a class when the clone is expanded.

TRBD1 TRBJ1-4 - TRBV19 TGTGCCAGCCGACAGGGTTCTCATGAAAAACTGTTTTTT CASRQGSHEKLFF
TRBD1 TRBJ2-7 - TRBV9 TGTGCCAGCAGCGTCGAACAGGGGGCGATGGAAGAGCAGTACTTC CASSVEQGAMEEQYF
TRBD2 TRBJ2-3 - TRBV5-1 TGCGCCAGCAGCACAGGACTAGCGGGCACAGATACGCAGTATTTT CASSTGLAGTDTQYF
TRBD1 TRBJ2-2 - TRBV6-5 TGTGCCTTAAACAGGGGTACGGCGAACACCGGGGAGCTGTTTTTT CALNRGTANTGELFF
TRBD1 TRBJ2-7 - TRBV2 TGTGCCAGCAGGAGGGGACAGGGGGCGGCCGAGCAGTACTTC CASRRGQGAAEQYF
- TRBJ2-5 - TRBV10-2 TGCGCCAGCAGGCGCCCACAAGAGACCCAGTACTTC CASRRPQETQYF
- TRBJ2-7 - TRBV14 TGTGCCAGCAGCCAAGCGGTCGCTTACGAGCAGTACTTC CASSQAVAYEQYF
TRBD2 TRBJ2-7 - TRBV5-1 TGCGCCAGCAGCCCCCAGGGACTATCGGCGGACGAGCAGTACTTC CASSPQGLSADEQYF
- TRBJ1-1 - TRBV4-1 TGCGCCAGCAGCCAAGGGTGGACGGACTCGAACACTGAAGCTTTCTTT CASSQGWTDSNTEAFF
- TRBJ1-2 - TRBV7-9 TGTGCCAGATTTCAGCTTGAGGGAGGGTATGGCTACACCTTC CARFQLEGGYGYTF
TRBD1 TRBJ2-4 - TRBV5-6 TGTGCCAGCAGCTCCCTAACAGGGGACAAAAACATTCAGTACTTC CASSSLTGDKNIQYF
- TRBJ2-3 - TRBV11-3 TGTGCCAGCAGCTACAGGGGCACAGATACGCAGTATTTT CASSYRGTDTQYF
TRBD1 TRBJ1-1 - TRBV2 TGTGCCGGAACGACAGGGGTGAACACTGAAGCTTTCTTT CAGTTGVNTEAFF
- TRBJ2-3 - TRBV6-5 TGTGCCAGCAGTTATGACTTTGCTAGCACAGATACGCAGTATTTT CASSYDFASTDTQYF
- TRBJ1-4 - TRBV18 TGTGCCAGCTCACGCGCTTCGGCAACTAATGAAAAACTGTTTTTT CASSRASATNEKLFF
- TRBJ1-6 - TRBV7-2 TGTGCCAGCAGCCTAACTAATTCACCCCTCCACTTT CASSLTNSPLHF
TRBD1 TRBJ1-4 - TRBV4-1 TGCGCCAGCAGCCAAGATCGGGTTGCGACAGGGCCCCTGGCTAATGAAAAACTGTTTTTT CASSQDRVATGPLANEKLFF
TRBD1 TRBJ1-4 - TRBV9 TGTGCCAGCAGCGCAGGGGGACCAATTAATGAAAAACTGTTTTTT CASSAGGPINEKLFF
- TRBJ1-1 few TRBV18 TGTGCCAGCTCACCATATTTGGGGGCGTCCGGTCGGAACACTGAAGCTTTCTTT CASSPYLGASGRNTEAFF
- TRBJ2-1 - TRBV11-2 TGTGCCAGCAGCTTAGTGGGCAGCCAAAACTCCTACAATGAGCAGTTCTTC CASSLVGSQNSYNEQFF
TRBD2 TRBJ2-3 once TRBV7-6 TGTGCCAGCAGCAGTAGCGGGGGGGCCGGAGATACGCAGTATTTT CASSSSGGAGDTQYF
TRBD2 TRBJ2-1 - TRBV19 TGTGCCAGTAGTATCGGAGCGGGGGGGCCGTCGGACAATGAGCAGTTCTTC CASSIGAGGPSDNEQFF
- TRBJ2-2 - TRBV14 TGTGCCAGCAGCCAAGCCCGACAGACCGGGGAGCTGTTTTTT CASSQARQTGELFF
- TRBJ1-4 - TRBV25-1 TGTGCCAGCAGTGAAAGACGGGCAGGGTCGCGTGAAAAACTGTTTTTT CASSERRAGSREKLFF
- TRBJ2-1 - TRBV20-1 TGCAGTGCTAGTCCGCGGTACAATGAGCAGTTCTTC CSASPRYNEQFF
- TRBJ1-1 - TRBV7-6 TGTGCCAGCAGCTTAGAAACGGCGGTGAACACTGAAGCTTTCTTT CASSLETAVNTEAFF
- TRBJ2-7 - TRBV7-9 TGTGCCAGCAGCTTAGCCGGGGCGGGACCCTACGAGCAGTACTTC CASSLAGAGPYEQYF